This T cell receptor (beta chain) was found in a study of blood T cell repertoires in COVID-19 (dated by TCRdb to between 2020 and 2021). About the full investigation: Collaborator samples came from the United States, Italy and Spain and covered acute and convalescent phases of COVID-19. The prospective study material was composed of cDNA or gDNA derived from T cells, B-cell-depleted T cells, or PBMCs. The dataset comprised deeply sampled blood TCRbeta repertoires from subjects exposed to, actively infected with, or recovered from COVID-19. A freely available public database, intended as a resource for researchers studying the immune response to SARS-CoV-2, is where the repertoires were released. Samples came from the ongoing ImmuneRACE study (first 160 participants) plus 1,254 subjects from 6 global collaborators. The sample metadata nearly always contained a de-identified subject ID, COVID-19 status, age in years and sex. Where HLA class I and class II types were available, the types were taken from metadata supplied by the sample provider, not from assay-based typing. What the research found in general, with its limitations: How much clinical and demographic metadata was included differed by source and by participant, and the metadata was provided uncurated.

One collaborating source in Seattle enrolled patients during active infection and followed them longitudinally through the course of disease. Collaborating institutions collected whole blood in K2EDTA tubes following their own protocols. For TCRbeta analysis, collaborator samples were shipped as frozen whole blood, as isolated PBMCs, or as DNA extracted from either sample type. TCRbeta CDR3 regions were amplified from genomic DNA using the immunoSEQ Assay, a bias-controlled multiplex PCR. The paper's data handling went like this. The number of nucleated cells in each sample was estimated by amplification of reference gene primers within the assay. To quantify the absolute abundance of each unique TCRbeta CDR3 rearrangement, sequence reads were collapsed and filtered. For each sample, productive Simpson clonality was calculated as the square root of Simpson's diversity index over productive rearrangements. TCRdb took this table from immuneACCESS and kept in-frame rearrangements with V and J called. Such tables lack part of the clones; where checked against another copy, unresolved V genes explain under half of the gap, and the rest is unexplained. V and J calls and clone size come straight from that table; D and trimming were deduced from the DNA. The sample table lists 250,000 to 350,000 clones, around 81% of them with a count of one. The ten largest clones take up 15% to 19% of the sample.

V drops 3 bases and J drops 3 bases, leaving 11 bases in between. The germline V gene (reference sequence) specifies LNHDA as CDR1 and SQIVND as CDR2. Including cysteine and phenylalanine, the CDR3 has 14 amino acids. Only CDR3 DNA remains: 42 bases, in frame from the first base. Regarding this clone: The specificity of this receptor is unknown. No qualities accompany the bases; no much larger clone lies one base away.

Rearrangement joined TRBV19 to TRBJ2-5, with a tentative D gene TRBD1 over 6 matching bases. The specimen sequenced was peripheral blood. This TCR was recovered from a person aged 70 to 85 with COVID-19, enrolled during active disease. The CDR3 is CASSIKNREETQYF. The base sequence is TGTGCCAGTAGTATTAAAAACAGGGAAGAGACCCAGTACTTC.